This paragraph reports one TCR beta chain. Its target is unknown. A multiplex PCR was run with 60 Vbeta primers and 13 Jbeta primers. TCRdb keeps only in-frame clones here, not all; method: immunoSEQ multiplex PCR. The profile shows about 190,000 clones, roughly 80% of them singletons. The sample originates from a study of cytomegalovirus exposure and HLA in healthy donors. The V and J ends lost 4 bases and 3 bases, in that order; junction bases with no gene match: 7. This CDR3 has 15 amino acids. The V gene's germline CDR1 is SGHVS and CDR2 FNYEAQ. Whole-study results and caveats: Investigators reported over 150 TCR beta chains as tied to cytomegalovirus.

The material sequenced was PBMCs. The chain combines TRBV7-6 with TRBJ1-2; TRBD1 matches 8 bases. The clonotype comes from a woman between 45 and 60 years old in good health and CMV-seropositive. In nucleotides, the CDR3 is TGTGCCAGCAGCTCCTACCCGGGACAGGACTATGGCTACACCTTC. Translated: CASSSYPGQDYGYTF.